The 13 T cell receptor beta chains reported below all come from one sample, sequenced in a study of T cells after yellow fever vaccination. TCRdb redid the calling of the 5' RACE reads with MiXCR, one entry per CDR3 protein. This sample has some 220,000 distinct CDR3 sequences, with 2.5% to 3.5% found just once. The sample was CD4+ T cells sorted from PBMCs, taken 10 days after the yellow fever booster vaccination. The receptors derive from a man aged 18 to 30 who received the YFV17D yellow fever vaccine.

The chain carries TRBV5-1 and TRBJ1-3; weak D call: TRBD1 (6 bases). The V gene lost 7 bases and the J gene lost 9 bases, with 26 bases spanning the gap. Germline CDR1 is SGHRS and CDR2 is YFSETQ. The CDR3 contains 16 residues. Here the CDR3 DNA reads TGCGCCAGCGGAACTGGGGACACAACTTTAATGGGCACCATATATTTT. It specifies CASGTGDTTLMGTIYF.

At least ten counts were recorded for this clonotype. The chain combines TRBV7-8 with TRBJ2-1; TRBD1 aligns across 7 bases. The CDR3 covers 17 residues. J gave up 0 bases and V 2 bases, and 7 bases lay outside the gene matches. Germline V gene lookup returns CDR1 SGHVS and CDR2 FQNEAQ. The CDR3, as DNA: TGTGCCAGCAGCTTATTGGGACAGAGTCGCTCCTACAATGAGCAGTTCTTC. Residues: CASSLLGQSRSYNEQFF.

The V call is TRBV7-6, the J call TRBJ1-3, with D possibly being TRBD1 (6 bases). Germline V gene sequence: CDR1 SGHVS, CDR2 FNYEAQ. With 6 bases removed from V and 8 bases from J, the gap between germline ends came to 11 bases. CDR3 length equals 12 residues. The CDR3 nucleotides read TGTGCCAGCAGAGGGGGTTCGGACACCATATATTTT. This sequence encodes CASRGGSDTIYF.

This clonotype has just a few counts. The chain joins TRBV27 to TRBJ1-6, with TRBD1 matching 10 bases. The CDR3 has 13 amino acids. Unmatched junction bases numbered 2, after V lost 8 bases and J lost 7 bases. In germline, CDR1 is MNHEY, CDR2 SMNVEV (reference sequence). The CDR3 region is CASAGQGNSPLHF. The CDR3, as DNA: TGTGCCAGCGCGGGACAGGGGAATTCACCCCTCCACTTT.

CDR3 nucleotides: TGTGCCAGCAGTGACCGGCCAAATGAAAAACTGTTTTTT. The encoded protein is CASSDRPNEKLFF. V gene TRBV12-3 or TRBV12-4 combines with J gene TRBJ1-4; D gene unclear. The CDR3 is 13 amino acids. Trimming cost V 5 bases and J 5 bases, with 9 bases left between them.

This clonotype was recorded a few times. The chain combines TRBV9 with TRBJ1-1, with a weak D call TRBD1 (6 bases). The CDR3 runs 14 residues. Germline values: CDR1 SGDLS, CDR2 YYNGEE. V dropped 2 bases and J dropped 5 bases, with 13 bases sitting between them. Written as DNA, the CDR3 is TGTGCCAGCAGCGTGGGGGGGGCTGGGACTGAAGCTTTCTTT. Its translation: CASSVGGAGTEAFF.

CDR3: CASSRALGAANYGYTF. DNA for the CDR3: TGTGCCAGCAGCCGCGCTTTGGGGGCAGCTAACTATGGCTACACCTTC. The chain uses TRBV7-8 and TRBJ1-2; TRBD1 might be the D (6 bases). This CDR3 is built from 16 residues. Trimming took off 5 bases at V and 0 bases at J, with 16 bases between the two ends. Germline V CDR1 and CDR2: SGHVS, FQNEAQ.

V usage is TRBV12-3 or TRBV12-4 and J usage is TRBJ1-3, with D possibly TRBD1 on 6 matching bases. There are 14 residues in the CDR3. The germline V and J ends were trimmed by 3 bases and 4 bases, with 10 bases remaining between them. CDR3 sequence (DNA): TGTGCCAGCAGTTTTATTGGGACAGGAAACACCATATATTTT. Translated, it gives CASSFIGTGNTIYF.

V and J are TRBV12-3 or TRBV12-4 and TRBJ1-1, with D unclear. V dropped 5 bases and J dropped 1 base, with 11 bases sitting between them. There are 14 residues in the CDR3. The chain's CDR3 is CASSTYDTNTEAFF. In DNA form, the CDR3 reads TGTGCCAGCAGTACTTACGACACGAACACTGAAGCTTTCTTT.

J is TRBJ1-6 and V is TRBV20-1; D unclear. Germline V gives CDR1 DFQATT, CDR2 SNEGSKA (reference sequence). Trimming took 4 bases from V and 2 from J, leaving 9 bases between them. This CDR3 has 14 amino acids. CDR3 protein: CSANKQTYNSPLHF. CDR3 nucleotides: TGCAGTGCTAACAAACAGACCTATAATTCACCCCTCCACTTT.

This clonotype was recorded a few times. The rearrangement links TRBV5-1 to TRBJ2-5; D uncertain. With 0 bases removed from V and 3 bases from J, the gap between germline ends came to 9 bases. This CDR3 has 14 amino acids. Germline CDR1 is SGHRS and CDR2 is YFSETQ. The CDR3 loop reads CASSLAVGKETQYF. The CDR3 bases are TGCGCCAGCAGCTTGGCCGTGGGGAAAGAGACCCAGTACTTC. The full variable domain, rest sourced from reference TRBV5-1 and TRBJ2-5, is KAGVTQTPRYLIKTRGQQVTLSCSPISGHRSVSWYQQTPGQGLQFLFEYFSETQRNKGNFPGRFSGRQFSNSRSEMNVSTLELGDSALYLCASSLAVGKETQYFGPGTRLLVL.

This clonotype came up many times. The chain uses TRBV7-3 and TRBJ2-4, with D possibly matching TRBD2 (6 bases). In germline, CDR1 is SGHTA, CDR2 FQGTGA. There are 13 residues in the CDR3. Trimming took off 3 bases at V and 8 bases at J, with 11 bases between the two ends. The CDR3 reads CASSLGREDIQYF. The CDR3 DNA reads as TGTGCCAGCAGCTTGGGAAGGGAGGACATTCAGTACTTC.

In this sample, this clonotype turned up many times. The chain links TRBV10-3 to TRBJ1-3; a possible D gene is TRBD1 (5 bases). The V gene's germline CDR1 is ENHRY and CDR2 SYGVKD. V lost 4 bases and J lost 0, with 7 bases in between. The CDR3 is 14 amino acids. CDR3 DNA: TGTGCCATCAGTGGGACACTCTCTGGAAACACCATATATTTT. Translated: CAISGTLSGNTIYF.